This T cell receptor beta chain was sequenced in a study of OX40 agonist ivuxolimab in advanced cancers. In the study overall: Patients received ivuxolimab, an agonistic anti-OX40 (CD134) antibody. Partial responses, seen in three patients, involved one hepatocellular carcinoma and two cutaneous melanomas.

Using immunoSEQ multiplex PCR, the repertoire was profiled, and TCRdb retains in-frame clones only, with some absent. The data hold about 86,000 clones, with 89% observed a single time. Sampling times: baseline, cycle 4 day 1, cycle 7 day 1. Germline V gene sequence: CDR1 SGHTA, CDR2 FQGNSA. The CDR3 loop spans 15 amino acids. Trimming shortened V by 3 bases and J by 3 bases, and 12 bases separated the two germline ends. The chain links TRBV7-2 to TRBJ1-5; the D is unclear. The material was CD4+ or CD8+ T cells sorted from blood, obtained in a trial of the OX40 agonist ivuxolimab. The receptor's source is an adult with an advanced solid tumor such as melanoma, head and neck, liver or kidney cancer. CDR3 region: CASSFEGSSNQPQHF. The CDR3 bases are TGTGCCAGCAGCTTTGAGGGCAGCTCCAATCAGCCCCAGCATTTT.